This T cell receptor beta chain was identified during a study of shared clonotypes between healthy human individuals. On the study more broadly: Per donor, three plates held CD4 naive cells, three held CD4 memory, two held CD8 naive and one held CD8 memory. Study-level findings and limits: The naive CD4 repertoires of several donors were compared, and 5% to 6.5% of clonotypes were shared. The small donor group covered limited genetic and exposure diversity.

CD8 cells regarded as naive lacked CD45RO, were positively chosen for CCR7, and omitted terminally differentiated effector memory CD45RA+ cells. Recent acute infections and vaccinations were absent in the healthy HIV-negative adult donors. Profiling relied on immunoSEQ multiplex PCR, and the TCRdb table lists in-frame clones only, not all of them. The table includes 800,000 or so clones, roughly 96% detected once. Turning to this clone: Its antigen is still unknown.

The TCR comes from a man aged 30-40 years in good health. The sample was naive CD8+ T cells sorted from blood.

For the CDR3, the DNA is TGTGCCAGTAGTATTACAAGTTATAGCAATCAGCCCCAGCATTTT. Translated: CASSITSYSNQPQHF. This chain links TRBV19 with TRBJ1-5; D is uncertain. The V end lost 3 bases, the J end lost 0 bases, and 9 bases lay between the germline ends. The CDR3 is 15 residues long. Germline V gene data show CDR1 as LNHDA and CDR2 as SQIVND (reference sequence).